This T cell receptor beta chain was sequenced during a study of cytomegalovirus exposure and HLA in healthy donors. Germline CDR1 is PRHDT and CDR2 is FYEKMQ (reference sequence). V was shortened by 6 bases and J by 5 bases, with 16 bases between the two germline ends. The CDR3 has 14 residues. This clone was recorded only once. Its specificity is unknown. Other DNA variants within this sample encode the same CDR3. Study-level points and caveats: Accurate predictions that matched the HLA-A and HLA-B alleles of most subjects were reportedly made from TCR beta sequences.

PCR involved 60 Vbeta and 13 Jbeta primers. The repertoire was sequenced with immunoSEQ multiplex PCR; TCRdb's copy has only in-frame clones and lacks some. The table shows 150,000 to 200,000 clones, with approximately 82% occurring only once. The chain carries TRBV13 and TRBJ1-2; D may be TRBD1 (5 bases). Sequencing was done on a sample of PBMCs. The TCR was taken from a woman aged 18 to 35 in good health and CMV-seropositive. CDR3 nucleotide sequence: TGTGCCAGCAGTTTGCAGGGCCAGAGATATGGCTACACCTTC. Translation gives CASSLQGQRYGYTF.